These 20 T cell receptor beta chains were sequenced from one sample in a study of shared clonotypes between healthy human individuals. Profiling relied on immunoSEQ multiplex PCR, and the TCRdb table lists in-frame clones only, not all of them. The sample contains some 320,000 clones, about nine tenths of which appear only once. Source material: memory CD8+ T cells sorted from blood. The subset: CD45RO+ cells pooled with CCR7-negative TemRA cells. The receptors come from a young man in good health.

V gene TRBV5-6 combines with J gene TRBJ1-2; D is ambiguous. Trimming cost V 0 bases and J 6 bases, with 6 bases left between them. Germline-derived CDR1 and CDR2 are SGHDT and YYEEEE. The CDR3 contains 12 residues. CDR3 nucleotides: TGTGCCAGCAGCTTGGGTAAGGATGGCTACACCTTC. Its translation is CASSLGKDGYTF.

This chain joins TRBV10-3 and TRBJ2-7, with TRBD1 matching 8 bases. With 4 bases clipped from V and 4 bases from J, the junction kept 18 bases outside the gene matches. The CDR3 length is 18 residues. The V gene's germline CDR1 is ENHRY and CDR2 SYGVKD. The CDR3 is CAISGTETGQGVGYEQYF. CDR3 sequence (DNA): TGTGCCATCAGTGGGACAGAGACCGGACAGGGTGTCGGGTACGAGCAGTACTTC.

The chain employs TRBV5-6 and TRBJ2-5, with TRBD2 identical over 9 bases. There are 16 residues in the CDR3. The germline gives CDR1 SGHDT, CDR2 YYEEEE. Trimming cost V 3 bases and J 3 bases; bases outside gene matches: 9. The CDR3 nucleotides read TGTGCCAGCAGCTCGGGGCCGGCTAGCGGGAAAGAGACCCAGTACTTC. It encodes CASSSGPASGKETQYF.

The chain carries TRBV5-1 and TRBJ1-1, with 9 positions matching TRBD1. V gave up 5 bases and J gave up 4 bases; unmatched junction bases: 9. The CDR3 has 15 residues. Germline-derived CDR1 and CDR2 are SGHRS and YFSETQ. The CDR3 DNA reads as TGCGCCAGCAGTCCCGAGGTGACAGGGGGCACTGAAGCTTTCTTT. Amino acids: CASSPEVTGGTEAFF.

V and J are TRBV5-5 and TRBJ1-2, with D possibly being TRBD1 (5 bases). The CDR3 is 12 residues long. Germline V lookup: CDR1 SGHKS, CDR2 YYEKEE (reference sequence). The germline V and J ends were trimmed by 7 bases and 2 bases, with 9 bases remaining between them. The CDR3 loop reads CASQGLNYGYTF. The CDR3, as DNA: TGTGCCAGCCAGGGCCTCAACTATGGCTACACCTTC.

This chain links TRBV4-3 with TRBJ1-6; TRBD1 matches at 9 bases. CDR3 length equals 15 residues. V shed 8 bases and J 7 bases; nucleotides not matched to a gene: 9. Germline V gene lookup returns CDR1 LGHNA and CDR2 YSLEER. Written as DNA, the CDR3 is TGCGCCAGCGGCCGGTCCGGGACAGGGAATTCACCCCTCCACTTT. Its protein is CASGRSGTGNSPLHF.

Notes on this clone: Other DNA variants within this sample encode the same CDR3. The rearrangement links TRBV28 to TRBJ2-7; perhaps TRBD2 as D (7 bases). The CDR3 extends over 14 amino acids. Germline V lookup: CDR1 MDHEN, CDR2 SYDVKM. Deletions cut 3 bases from V and 2 bases from J, with 11 bases between. The CDR3 nucleotides read TGTGCCAGCAGTTTGGGAGGGGGAACCTACGAGCAGTACTTC. Amino acid sequence: CASSLGGGTYEQYF. Based on the CDR3 plus reference TRBV28 and TRBJ2-7, the full variable domain is DVKVTQSSRYLVKRTGEKVFLECVQDMDHENMFWYRQDPGLGLRLIYFSYDVKMKEKGDIPEGYSVSREKKERFSLILESASTNQTSMYLCASSLGGGTYEQYFGPGTRLTVT.

CDR3 in DNA: TGTGCCAGCAGCTTAGCGACGGTCTATGGCTACACCTTC. As protein: CASSLATVYGYTF. The rearrangement uses TRBV7-9 and TRBJ1-2, with D unclear. Per germline, CDR1 SEHNR and CDR2 FQNEAQ (reference sequence). The length of the CDR3 is 13 residues. The ends were cut back, 0 bases at V and 4 bases at J, with 6 bases in the middle.

The chain employs TRBV7-9 and TRBJ1-6; maybe TRBD1 (5 bases). The germline V and J ends were trimmed by 0 bases and 3 bases, with 9 bases remaining between them. There are 16 residues in the CDR3. From germline, CDR1 is SEHNR and CDR2 FQNEAQ (reference sequence). This chain's CDR3 is CASSLALGGYNSPLHF. The CDR3 bases are TGTGCCAGCAGCTTAGCGCTGGGGGGCTATAATTCACCCCTCCACTTT.

This clone was counted between two and nine times. Other DNA sequences in the same sample also yield this CDR3. The rearrangement links TRBV27 to TRBJ2-7, with TRBD1 matching 7 bases. CDR3 length equals 13 residues. Per germline, CDR1 MNHEY and CDR2 SMNVEV (reference sequence). V shed 5 bases, J shed 4 bases, and the junction held 5 bases outside the gene matches. The CDR3 protein is CASSIQGQYEQYF. CDR3 coding DNA: TGTGCCAGCAGTATACAGGGGCAATACGAGCAGTACTTC.

The chain links TRBV18 to TRBJ2-7; the D is unclear. Trimming stripped 6 bases from V and 4 bases from J, with 7 bases between. Germline CDR1 KGHSH, CDR2 LQKENI. The CDR3 is made up of 11 amino acids. The CDR3 sequence is CASSTSYEQYF. The CDR3 coding sequence is TGTGCCAGCTCTACGTCTTACGAGCAGTACTTC.

The V and J genes are TRBV9 and TRBJ2-7, with D unresolved. Germline CDR1 is SGDLS and CDR2 is YYNGEE. CDR3 length: 14 residues. Trimming took off 4 bases at V and 0 bases at J, with 11 bases between the two ends. The CDR3 region is CASSPQGISYEQYF. The CDR3 bases are TGTGCCAGCAGCCCACAAGGGATCTCCTACGAGCAGTACTTC.

This clone was seen just once. The chain carries TRBV5-4 and TRBJ2-3; D could derive from TRBD1 or TRBD2 (6 bases each). V lost 2 bases, J lost 0 bases, and 10 bases lay in between. The CDR3 has 15 residues. CDR1 SGHNT and CDR2 YYREEE come from the germline V gene (reference sequence). The CDR3 spells CASSFRGPSTDTQYF. CDR3 DNA: TGTGCCAGCAGCTTCCGGGGGCCTAGCACAGATACGCAGTATTTT.

The rearrangement links TRBV4-3 to TRBJ2-7, with TRBD1 as a possible D gene (6 bases). V dropped 0 bases and J dropped 4 bases, with 13 bases sitting between them. Germline CDR1 reads LGHNA; CDR2 reads YSLEER. This CDR3 is built from 15 residues. The CDR3 nucleotides are TGCGCCAGCAGCCAAGAGATGGCAGGGGAGTACGAGCAGTACTTC. Its protein product is CASSQEMAGEYEQYF.

The gene calls are TRBV27 and TRBJ1-4; TRBD1 aligns across 9 bases. The germline V gene encodes CDR1 MNHEY and CDR2 SMNVEV (reference sequence). With 5 bases clipped from V and 11 bases from J, the junction kept 9 bases outside the gene matches. CDR3 length equals 14 residues. CDR3 protein: CASSEDRGIGKLFF. Written as DNA, the CDR3 is TGTGCCAGCAGTGAGGACAGGGGAATCGGGAAACTGTTTTTT.

This sequence joins TRBV2 and TRBJ1-6; D is unclear. Looked up from germline, CDR1 is SNHLY and CDR2 is FYNNEI. This CDR3 is built from 19 residues. With 0 bases removed from V and 0 bases from J, the gap between germline ends came to 15 bases. In nucleotides, the CDR3 is TGTGCCAGCAGTGAAGCGCGGGTGTCTGGAAGCTCCTATAATTCACCCCTCCACTTT. This translates into CASSEARVSGSSYNSPLHF.

The chain uses TRBV9 and TRBJ2-3; the D gene is possibly TRBD2 (7 bases). Germline lookup yields CDR1 SGDLS and CDR2 YYNGEE. Trimming left V 4 bases short and J 4 bases short, with 16 bases between. This CDR3 spans 15 amino acids. In nucleotides, the CDR3 is TGTGCCAGCAGCCCCGACTGGGGGGGCGCAGATACGCAGTATTTT. Protein sequence: CASSPDWGGADTQYF.

Within the sample, this clone is medium-sized (0.01 to 0.1%). The CDR3 here is CASSSRYSNQPQHF. Here the CDR3 DNA reads TGTGCCAGCTCCAGCCGGTATAGCAATCAGCCCCAGCATTTT. The chain recombines TRBV19 with TRBJ1-5; D gene unclear. Trimming cost V 9 bases and J 0 bases, with 12 bases left between them. The V gene's germline CDR1 is LNHDA and CDR2 SQIVND (reference sequence). The length of the CDR3 is 14 residues.

This chain connects TRBV7-9 to TRBJ2-7; D gene unclear. The CDR3 consists of 15 residues. The ends were cut back, 5 bases at V and 3 bases at J, with 17 bases in the middle. Per germline, CDR1 SEHNR and CDR2 FQNEAQ (reference sequence). Written as DNA, the CDR3 is TGTGCCAGCAGCCATCTTCAAGGAGTTGACTACGAGCAGTACTTC. The encoded protein is CASSHLQGVDYEQYF.

The V and J genes are TRBV28 and TRBJ2-1; 9 bases match TRBD1. Germline-derived CDR1 and CDR2 are MDHEN and SYDVKM. With V trimmed by 5 bases and J by 7 bases, 9 bases remained unmatched. This CDR3 region has 15 residues. CDR3 bases: TGTGCCAGCAGTGGCCGGGACAGGGTTAAAAATGAGCAGTTCTTC. It codes for CASSGRDRVKNEQFF.